The rows below give T cell receptor beta chains drawn from one sample of a study of blood T cell repertoires in COVID-19. Here immunoSEQ multiplex PCR was the method, and the copy in TCRdb shows in-frame clones only, minus some. The sample has some 200,000 clones; 84% are singletons. Source material: peripheral blood. Receptors originate from a woman between 40 and 55 years old who had recovered from COVID-19. CDR3s include the opening cysteine and the closing phenylalanine or tryptophan.

CDR3	V	J
CASSVLGQGGDTIYF	TRBV9	TRBJ1-3
CSVEDRGGGAFDTQYF	TRBV29-1	TRBJ2-3
CASSSGQALANEKLFF	TRBV5-1	TRBJ1-4
CASSGQGMETQYF	TRBV2	TRBJ2-5
CASSLDQISSYEQYF	TRBV11-2	TRBJ2-7
CASSLTAGLGRGEQYF	TRBV7-9	TRBJ2-7
CAISESAGYSYNSPLHF	TRBV10-3	TRBJ1-6
CASSLFGTGGRFTGELFF	TRBV5-1	TRBJ2-2
CASSLGFGGLGSPLHF	TRBV5-6	TRBJ1-6
CASSPIQFLGLAEETQYF	TRBV18	TRBJ2-5
CASSYAGGSNSPLHF	TRBV6-2/TRBV6-3	TRBJ1-6
CASSESPGQTFYNEQFF	TRBV6-1	TRBJ2-1
CASSLGGEGGNEQFF	TRBV11-3	TRBJ2-1
CASSFRGTDNSPLHF	TRBV11-2	TRBJ1-6
CASSDAGQVISNQPQHF	TRBV6-1	TRBJ1-5
CASTTGLNNEQFF	TRBV2	TRBJ2-1
CASSSGTFLNTEAFF	TRBV19	TRBJ1-1
CASSQLLAGASNTQYF	TRBV14	TRBJ2-3
CASSNSYNSPLHF	TRBV5-5	TRBJ1-6
CASSLKDRVSGANVLTF	TRBV7-9	TRBJ2-6
CASSLAATNEKLFF	TRBV19	TRBJ1-4
CASSPQSGSGIANQPQHF	TRBV18	TRBJ1-5
CARFPDRGRGETQYF	TRBV27	TRBJ2-5
CASSPRERSYEQYF	TRBV7-2	TRBJ2-7
CAYRRGYGNSPLHF	TRBV28	TRBJ1-6
CASSQLDTGSPLHF	TRBV4-3	TRBJ1-6
CATGQGTEAFF	TRBV6-5	TRBJ1-1
CASSTSAGANVLTF	TRBV19	TRBJ2-6
CASSPQGPGEQFF	TRBV12-3/TRBV12-4	TRBJ2-1
CASSYPDSREQYF	TRBV6-2/TRBV6-3	TRBJ2-7
CASHNRGGQTANEKLFF	TRBV7-3	TRBJ1-4
CASSLPTGGLNTGELFF	TRBV13	TRBJ2-2
CASRGRDRGSGELFF	TRBV3-1/TRBV3-2	TRBJ2-2
CASSSSSGFRLAGQETQYF	TRBV27	TRBJ2-5
CGGTDLYNSPLHF	TRBV2	TRBJ1-6
CASSPRDRYEQYF	TRBV18	TRBJ2-7
CASSPNSNYGYTF	TRBV12-3/TRBV12-4	TRBJ1-2
CASRGLAGGPSEQFF	TRBV6-5	TRBJ2-1
CASSYSLGYEQYF	TRBV6-5	TRBJ2-7
CASSELWGRTPLHF	TRBV25-1	TRBJ1-6
CASNPRDGTGELFF	TRBV11-2	TRBJ2-2
CASSYLAGGRDNEQFF	TRBV6-5	TRBJ2-1
CASSMRQGLTEAFF	TRBV19	TRBJ1-1
CASSSTGSEQYF	TRBV7-2	TRBJ2-7
CAGNRGPRTEAFF	TRBV30	TRBJ1-1
CASRDGVRITDTQYF	TRBV19	TRBJ2-3
CASSFSGGDEQYF	TRBV7-9	TRBJ2-7
CASSPGQASYNEQFF	TRBV18	TRBJ2-1
CASSRGGVDTQYF	TRBV5-5	TRBJ2-3
CASSLGQLGIYEQYF	TRBV11-2	TRBJ2-7